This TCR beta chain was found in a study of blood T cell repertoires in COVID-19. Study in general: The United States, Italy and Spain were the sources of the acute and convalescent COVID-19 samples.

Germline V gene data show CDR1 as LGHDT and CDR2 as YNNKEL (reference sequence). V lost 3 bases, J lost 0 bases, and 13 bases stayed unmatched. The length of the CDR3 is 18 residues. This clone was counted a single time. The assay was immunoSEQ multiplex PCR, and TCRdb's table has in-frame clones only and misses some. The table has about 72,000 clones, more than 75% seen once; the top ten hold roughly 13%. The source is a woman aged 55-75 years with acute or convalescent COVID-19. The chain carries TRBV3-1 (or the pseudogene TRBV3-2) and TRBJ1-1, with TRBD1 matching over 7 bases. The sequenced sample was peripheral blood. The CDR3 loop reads CASSQNRDSLFMNTEAFF. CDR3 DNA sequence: TGTGCCAGCAGCCAGAACCGGGACAGCCTATTCATGAACACTGAAGCTTTCTTT.